A single sample is the source of the 30 T cell receptor beta chains below, sequenced in a study of T cells in women clearing cervical HPV infection. Assay used: immunoSEQ multiplex PCR; TCRdb lists only in-frame clones, some missing. Its table lists tens of thousands of clones. The material sequenced was blood buffy coat. All receptors derive from a woman between 18 and 70 years old with a cervical HPV16 infection that either progressed to CIN3+ or cleared (not recorded which).

For this clone: The DNA ends 3 residues before the CDR3 does, and the rest of the CDR3 is filled in from the germline J gene. The rearrangement uses TRBV18 and TRBJ2-5; maybe TRBD2 (5 bases). With 2 bases removed from V and 2 bases from J, the gap between germline ends came to 12 bases. The CDR3 spans 15 residues. CDR1 and CDR2 (germline): KGHSH, LQKENI. The CDR3 sequence: CASSPIPSSQETQYF. Incomplete CDR3 DNA: TGTGCCAGCTCACCAATCCCTAGCAGTCAAGAGACC.

A note on this clone: The DNA ends 3 residues before the CDR3 does, and the rest of the CDR3 is filled in from the germline J gene. The chain recombines TRBV6-2 or TRBV6-3 with TRBJ2-6; D is undetermined. Germline V gives CDR1 MNHEY, CDR2 SVGEGT. CDR3 length: 13 amino acids. V shed 10 bases and J shed 3 bases, with 10 bases lying between them. The part of the CDR3 DNA that was read is TGTGCCACCGATTTCGGTGGGGCCAACGTC. Amino acid sequence: CATDFGGANV. The whole CDR3 sequence reads CATDFGGANVLTF.

In the case of this clone: The sequenced fragment ends 3 residues before the CDR3 boundary, so the rest is inferred from the germline J gene. V is TRBV5-1 and J is TRBJ1-2; TRBD1 matches 10 bases. The germline V gene encodes CDR1 SGHRS and CDR2 YFSETQ. The CDR3 runs 13 residues. The sequenced CDR3 bases are TGCGCCAGCGCGACAGGGGGCGCGTACGAC. The encoded protein is CASATGGAYD. The entire CDR3 sequence reads CASATGGAYDYTF.

Turning to this clone: The sequence runs out 3 residues before the end of the CDR3; the remainder is reconstructed from the germline J gene. The rearrangement uses TRBV6-2 or TRBV6-3 and TRBJ1-2; D is undetermined. V dropped 4 bases and J dropped 4 bases, with 4 bases sitting between them. CDR1 and CDR2 from the germline V gene are MNHEY and SVGEGT. The CDR3 is 11 amino acids. CDR3 sequence: CASSSGYGYTF. The CDR3 DNA, read in part, is TGTGCCAGCAGTTCGGGCTATGGC.

A note on this clone: The read falls 3 residues short of the CDR3 end, and the missing part is taken from the germline J gene. This sequence joins TRBV19 and TRBJ1-2; 7 bases fit TRBD1. In germline, CDR1 is LNHDA, CDR2 SQIVND (reference sequence). The CDR3 runs to 13 residues. Here the CDR3 reads CASSIEGGYDYTF. The DNA read from the CDR3 is TGTGCCAGTAGTATAGAAGGGGGCTACGAC.

CDR3 in amino acids: CACSGRGDTQYF. Incomplete CDR3 DNA: TGCGCCTGTAGCGGGAGGGGGGATACG. The gene calls are TRBV23-1 and TRBJ2-3; 11 nucleotides match TRBD2. The observed sequence ends 3 residues before the CDR3 terminus, with the missing tail filled in from the germline J gene. TRBV23-1 is identified as an open reading frame with a role that is uncertain. The length of the CDR3 is 12 residues. Trimming at V came to 11 bases and at J to 6 bases, leaving 4 bases not matched to a gene.

Regarding this clone: At one end the junction does not follow the germline gene, possibly because of a read error. Read data end 3 residues before the CDR3 end; the end is taken from the germline J gene. The chain is built from TRBV4-2 and TRBJ1-2; D is perhaps TRBD1 (6 bases). Germline V gene lookup returns CDR1 LGHNA and CDR2 YNFKEQ. This CDR3 contains 15 residues. The CDR3 protein is CASSQEDGGRDGYTF. The CDR3 DNA, read in part, is TGCGCCAGCAGCCAAGAAGACGGGGGGCGGGATGGC.

As regards this clone: Read coverage stops 3 residues before the CDR3 terminus; the germline J gene supplies the remainder. The genes are TRBV12-3 or TRBV12-4 and TRBJ2-1; 8 bases agree with TRBD2. This CDR3 spans 16 amino acids. V dropped 3 bases and J dropped 7; count of bases not matched to a gene: 11. CDR3 DNA, as far as it was read: TGTGCCAGCAGTTTCCCTGGGACTAGATTTGTAAATGAG. Its translation: CASSFPGTRFVNE. The whole CDR3 sequence reads CASSFPGTRFVNEQFF.

About this clone itself: The read terminates 3 residues ahead of where the CDR3 ends, so the germline J gene completes it. J is TRBJ2-3 and V is TRBV9, with D maybe TRBD2 (5 bases). The CDR3 consists of 16 residues. Trimming stripped 2 bases from V and 4 bases from J, with 17 bases between. Germline V gene lookup returns CDR1 SGDLS and CDR2 YYNGEE. CDR3 bases read: TGTGCCAGCAGCGTCGGAGTCCAGACTATGGCAGATACG. This sequence encodes CASSVGVQTMADT. The CDR3 as a whole reads CASSVGVQTMADTQYF.

A remark on this clone: The read halts 3 residues ahead of the CDR3 end, with the missing end drawn from the germline J gene. The V call is TRBV5-1, the J call TRBJ2-1; weak D call: TRBD2 (5 bases). Germline-derived CDR1 and CDR2 are SGHRS and YFSETQ. The V end was cut by 1 base, the J end by 4 bases, with 12 bases between. This CDR3 has 15 residues. The CDR3 sequence: CASSLSPSRYNEQFF. The sequenced CDR3 bases are TGCGCCAGCAGCTTGTCGCCTAGCAGGTACAATGAG.

As to this clone: The sequenced fragment ends 3 residues before the CDR3 boundary, so the rest is inferred from the germline J gene. This rearrangement joins TRBV14 to TRBJ2-2; tentative D call: TRBD1 (5 bases). This CDR3 comprises 12 residues. Trimming removed 4 bases from V and 9 bases from J, with 9 bases in between. Germline V gene sequence: CDR1 SGHDN, CDR2 FVKESK. Partial CDR3 DNA: TGTGCCAGCAGCCTAAGGGGATGGGAG. As protein: CASSLRGWE. The CDR3 reads in full as CASSLRGWELFF.

As for this clone: The read terminates 3 residues ahead of where the CDR3 ends, so the germline J gene completes it. This chain links TRBV18 with TRBJ1-5, with D possibly being TRBD1 (6 bases). This CDR3 has 13 amino acids. V was shortened by 5 bases and J by 4 bases, with 9 bases between the two germline ends. Germline V gene sequence: CDR1 KGHSH, CDR2 LQKENI. CDR3 DNA, as far as it was read: TGTGCCAGCTCAAGGACAGAAAATCAGCCC. Its translation is CASSRTENQP. The whole CDR3 sequence reads CASSRTENQPQHF.

The CDR3 DNA, read in part, is TGTGCCAGCAGCTTAACATACACCGGGGAG. It is translated as CASSLTYTGE. The CDR3 reads in full as CASSLTYTGELFF. The chain uses TRBV11-3 and TRBJ2-2; D remains ambiguous. The sequenced fragment ends 3 residues before the CDR3 boundary, so the rest is inferred from the germline J gene. The germline gives CDR1 SGHNT, CDR2 YENEEA. Trimming removed 2 bases from V and 3 bases from J, with 4 bases in between. This CDR3 is built from 13 residues.

Worth noting for this clone: With the read ending 3 residues before the CDR3 end, the germline J gene is used to fill in that end. V gene TRBV9 combines with J gene TRBJ2-7; D uncertain. CDR1 SGDLS and CDR2 YYNGEE come from the germline V gene. The germline V and J ends were trimmed by 0 bases and 0 bases, with 10 bases remaining between them. The length of the CDR3 is 15 residues. CDR3 bases read: TGTGCCAGCAGCGTAGGAACCCTTAGCTCCTACGAG. Residues: CASSVGTLSSYE. The full CDR3 sequence reads CASSVGTLSSYEQYF.

Concerning this clone: Read data end 3 residues before the CDR3 end; the end is taken from the germline J gene. Within the sample, other DNA sequences also encode this same CDR3. The chain combines TRBV11-2 with TRBJ1-3; 7 nucleotides align to TRBD1. The CDR3 has 15 residues. Germline V lookup: CDR1 SGHAT, CDR2 FQNNGV. Trimming took 4 bases from V and 2 from J; bases not matched to a gene: 5. This CDR3 is CASSSETGTGNTIYF. The sequenced CDR3 bases are TGTGCCAGCAGCTCCGAGACAGGGACTGGAAACACC.

Note on this clone: The read is 3 residues too short to cover the CDR3 end, so that end is filled in from the germline J gene. This rearrangement joins TRBV24-1 to TRBJ1-1, with 7 nucleotides matching TRBD1. CDR1 and CDR2 (germline): KGHDR, SFDVKD. This CDR3 is built from 13 residues. Partial CDR3 DNA: TGTGCCACCAGTGAACCGGGACAGCAAGAA. Its protein is CATSEPGQQE. The CDR3 reads in full as CATSEPGQQEAFF.

Comment on this clone: The CDR3 end is not reached by the read, which stops 3 residues before it; the germline J gene fills it in. The V and J genes are TRBV5-4 and TRBJ1-1; maybe TRBD1 (6 bases). Germline V gene data show CDR1 as SGHNT and CDR2 as YYREEE (reference sequence). The length of the CDR3 is 15 residues. V lost 4 bases and J 0 bases, leaving 13 bases between the germline ends. This CDR3 reads CASSGRDTMNTEAFF. The covered CDR3 bases are TGTGCCAGCAGCGGCCGGGACACGATGAACACTGAA.

Remarks on this clone: The DNA ends 3 residues before the CDR3 does, and the rest of the CDR3 is filled in from the germline J gene. This sequence joins TRBV28 and TRBJ2-2; possible D gene TRBD2, 6 bases. Per the germline V gene, CDR1 is MDHEN and CDR2 is SYDVKM. Trimming left V 6 bases short and J 5 bases short, with 19 bases between. The CDR3 is 16 residues long. The CDR3 sequence: CASRDWIAEGTGELFF. The CDR3 DNA, read in part, is TGTGCCAGCAGGGATTGGATAGCGGAGGGTACCGGGGAG. Full variable domain (outside the CDR3, taken from reference TRBV28 and TRBJ2-2): DVKVTQSSRYLVKRTGEKVFLECVQDMDHENMFWYRQDPGLGLRLIYFSYDVKMKEKGDIPEGYSVSREKKERFSLILESASTNQTSMYLCASRDWIAEGTGELFFGEGSRLTVL.

As to this clone: The read finishes 3 residues shy of the CDR3 end, and the germline J gene is used to complete it. V and J are TRBV20-1 and TRBJ2-7, with TRBD2 matching over 10 bases. The V gene end was trimmed by 4 bases and the J gene end by 4 bases; junction bases not matched to a gene: 10. Per germline, CDR1 DFQATT and CDR2 SNEGSKA (reference sequence). The CDR3 totals 15 residues. The CDR3 spells CSAKRPLAGAYEQYF. Incomplete CDR3 DNA: TGCAGTGCTAAGAGACCGCTAGCGGGAGCATACGAG.

Worth noting for this clone: The read halts 3 residues ahead of the CDR3 end, with the missing end drawn from the germline J gene. The chain couples TRBV29-1 to TRBJ2-1, with 8 bases fitting TRBD2. This CDR3 has 14 residues. V dropped 4 bases and J dropped 5; count of bases not matched to a gene: 7. CDR1 SQVTM and CDR2 ANQGSEA come from the germline V gene. CDR3 protein: CSVGASGFHNEQFF. The sequenced part of the CDR3 DNA is TGCAGCGTTGGAGCTAGCGGGTTCCACAATGAG.

A word on this clone: The CDR3 end is not reached by the read, which stops 3 residues before it; the germline J gene fills it in. This chain joins TRBV19 and TRBJ1-2; D remains ambiguous. The CDR3 has 17 residues. From germline, CDR1 is LNHDA and CDR2 SQIVND (reference sequence). The DNA read from the CDR3 is TGTGCCAGTAGTAAAGGACTAGCGGGAGGAAGGTCCTACGAC. Translating gives CASSKGLAGGRSYD. The whole CDR3 is CASSKGLAGGRSYDYTF.

Concerning this clone: The read ends 3 residues before the CDR3 terminus; that terminus is restored from the germline J gene. The chain is built from TRBV10-3 and TRBJ2-2; D unresolved. The V gene lost 6 bases and the J gene lost 3 bases, with 5 bases spanning the gap. This CDR3 has 12 amino acids. From germline, CDR1 is ENHRY and CDR2 SYGVKD. Incomplete CDR3 DNA: TGTGCCATCAGAAACTACACCGGGGAG. Protein: CAIRNYTGE. The full CDR3 protein reads CAIRNYTGELFF.

CDR3 amino acids: CASSSGQGPNYGQYF. The CDR3 DNA, read in part, is TGTGCCAGCAGCTCGGGACAGGGGCCTAACTATGGT. The chain links TRBV5-4 to TRBJ2-4; 10 bases are a match to TRBD1. The read terminates 3 residues before the CDR3 end, so the remaining end is supplied by the germline J gene. The germline gives CDR1 SGHNT, CDR2 YYREEE (reference sequence). This CDR3 spans 15 amino acids.

A word on this clone: Read data end 3 residues before the CDR3 end; the end is taken from the germline J gene. This chain joins TRBV7-2 and TRBJ1-2; D is uncertain. This CDR3 has 13 amino acids. CDR1 is SGHTA and CDR2 is FQGNSA in the germline V gene. The sequenced CDR3 bases are TGTGCCAGCAGTATCCGCGGGAACAATGAC. Residues: CASSIRGNND. The full CDR3 reads CASSIRGNNDYTF.

Turning to this clone: The read comes to an end 3 residues before the CDR3 does, leaving the germline J gene to fill in the end. The chain uses TRBV11-2 and TRBJ2-3, with D unclear. Germline V gene sequence: CDR1 SGHAT, CDR2 FQNNGV. Trimming cost V 5 bases and J 4 bases, with 13 bases left between them. This CDR3 comprises 14 residues. The CDR3 bases that were read are TGTGCCAGCAGCCTAGGTCTGAGCGCAGATACG. This codes for CASSLGLSADT. The whole CDR3 sequence reads CASSLGLSADTQYF.

In regard to this clone: The CDR3 end falls 3 residues outside the read, so it is completed with the germline J gene. The chain couples TRBV5-4 to TRBJ2-5; 8 nucleotides match TRBD1. CDR3 size: 13 residues. The V and J ends lost 5 bases and 5 bases, in that order; junction bases with no gene match: 5. Germline CDR1 reads SGHNT; CDR2 reads YYREEE (reference sequence). The CDR3 region is CASRSQGAETQYF. The CDR3 bases that were read are TGTGCCAGCAGATCTCAGGGGGCGGAGACC.

As regards this clone: With the read ending 3 residues before the CDR3 end, the germline J gene is used to fill in that end. The V gene is TRBV7-2, the J gene TRBJ1-2; 11 bases agree with TRBD1. V lost 0 bases, J lost 4 bases, and 1 base stayed unmatched. The germline CDR1 and CDR2 sequences are SGHTA and FQGNSA. CDR3 length equals 15 residues. CDR3 region: CASSLADRGPYGYTF. Partial CDR3 DNA: TGTGCCAGCAGCTTAGCGGACAGGGGGCCCTATGGC.

Concerning this clone: The read ends 3 residues shy of where the CDR3 ends; the end is completed using the germline J gene. The V call is TRBV5-1, the J call TRBJ2-1; 13 bases are a match to TRBD2. CDR3 length equals 17 residues. The germline V gene encodes CDR1 SGHRS and CDR2 YFSETQ. The V and J ends lost 4 bases and 4 bases, in that order; junction bases with no gene match: 8. The DNA read from the CDR3 is TGCGCCAGCAGCGCCTCGGGACTAGCGGGATTGTACAATGAG. Translation: CASSASGLAGLYNE. The CDR3, in full, reads CASSASGLAGLYNEQFF.

Worth noting for this clone: Read sequence stops 3 residues before the CDR3 end, and the germline J gene provides the missing end. The chain joins TRBV18 to TRBJ2-1; TRBD1 aligns across 8 bases. Germline V gives CDR1 KGHSH, CDR2 LQKENI. Trimming took 8 bases from V and 1 from J; bases not matched to a gene: 13. The CDR3 sequence is 17 residues long. The covered CDR3 bases are TGTGCCAGCCCCCCCGGGCTCGGACAGGGTTCCTACAATGAG. It encodes CASPPGLGQGSYNE. The full CDR3 protein reads CASPPGLGQGSYNEQFF.

Concerning this clone: The CDR3 goes on 3 residues after the read ends, and that part is filled in from the germline J gene. The rearrangement links TRBV9 to TRBJ2-3; 7 nucleotides agree with TRBD2. Trimming cost V 0 bases and J 2 bases; bases outside gene matches: 6. Germline values: CDR1 SGDLS, CDR2 YYNGEE. CDR3 length: 16 residues. Incomplete CDR3 DNA: TGTGCCAGCAGCGTAGGAGCGGGGACTCCCACAGATACG. Encoded protein: CASSVGAGTPTDT. The CDR3, in full, reads CASSVGAGTPTDTQYF.